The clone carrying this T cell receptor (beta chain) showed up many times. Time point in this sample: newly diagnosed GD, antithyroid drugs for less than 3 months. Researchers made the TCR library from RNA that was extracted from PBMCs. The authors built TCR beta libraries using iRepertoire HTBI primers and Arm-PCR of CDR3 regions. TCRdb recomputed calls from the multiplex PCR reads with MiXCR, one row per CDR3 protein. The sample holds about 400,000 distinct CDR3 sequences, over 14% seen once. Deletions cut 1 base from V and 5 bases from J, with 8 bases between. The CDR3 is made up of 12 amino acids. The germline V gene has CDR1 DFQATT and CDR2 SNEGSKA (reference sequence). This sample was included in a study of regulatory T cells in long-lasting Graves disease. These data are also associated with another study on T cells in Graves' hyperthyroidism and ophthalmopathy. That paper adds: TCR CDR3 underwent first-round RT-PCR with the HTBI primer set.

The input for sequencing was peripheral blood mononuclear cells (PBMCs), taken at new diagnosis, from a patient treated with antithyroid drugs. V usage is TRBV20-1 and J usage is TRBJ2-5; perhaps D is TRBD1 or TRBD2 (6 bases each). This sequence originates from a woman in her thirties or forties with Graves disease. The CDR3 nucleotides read TGCAGTGCTAGAGCGGGGGCGGAGACCCAGTACTTC. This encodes CSARAGAETQYF.